A single sample is the source of the 20 T cell receptor beta chains below, sequenced in a study of blood T cell repertoires in COVID-19 (TCRdb year 2020). Library preparation was by the immunoSEQ multiplex PCR assay. TCRdb limited this immuneACCESS table to in-frame rearrangements with V and J called. A share of clones is missing; checked studies link under half to unresolved V genes, and the rest is unexplained. The sample yields around 190,000 clones; less than 90% were counted once. The top ten hold 3% to 3.5% of the sample. The sequencing sample was made of PBMCs or T cells enriched from blood (not recorded which). These receptors were taken from a woman aged 30 to 39 who had been exposed to COVID-19.

The chain has TRBV11-2 and TRBJ2-7, with TRBD1 identical over 9 bases. Trimming at V came to 4 bases and at J to 3 bases, leaving 4 bases not matched to a gene. The germline CDR1 and CDR2 sequences are SGHAT and FQNNGV. CDR3 size: 14 residues. The CDR3 nucleotides read TGTGCCAGCAGCTCACCGGGACAGGGCTACGAGCAGTACTTC. Its protein product is CASSSPGQGYEQYF.

The chain is built from TRBV15 and TRBJ2-1; possibly TRBD2 for D (5 bases). This CDR3 has 15 amino acids. The germline CDR1 and CDR2 sequences are LNHNV and YYDKDF (reference sequence). Trimming shortened V by 1 base and J by 0 bases, and 7 bases separated the two germline ends. CDR3 coding DNA: TGTGCCACCAGCAGAGGTGCGGGCTCCTACAATGAGCAGTTCTTC. It encodes CATSRGAGSYNEQFF.

The V and J genes are TRBV12-3 or TRBV12-4 and TRBJ1-2, with 9 bases identical to TRBD1. J gave up 3 bases and V 8 bases, and 4 bases lay outside the gene matches. The CDR3 spans 13 residues. The CDR3 region is CASQDRGDYGYTF. Here the CDR3 DNA reads TGTGCCAGCCAGGACAGGGGAGACTATGGCTACACCTTC.

This chain connects TRBV4-2 to TRBJ1-4, with D maybe TRBD1 (5 bases). The V and J ends lost 1 base and 4 bases respectively, with 10 bases between them. There are 15 residues in the CDR3. Germline values: CDR1 LGHNA, CDR2 YNFKEQ. Here the CDR3 DNA reads TGTGCCAGCAGCCAAGTCCGGGGGGGTAATGAAAAACTGTTTTTT. This sequence encodes CASSQVRGGNEKLFF.

The CDR3, as DNA: TGTGCCAGCAGTGGCAGTAACTATGGCTACACCTTC. Protein: CASSGSNYGYTF. The V call is TRBV5-8, the J call TRBJ1-2; D unresolved. CDR1 and CDR2 (germline): SGHTS, YDEGEE. The CDR3 is made up of 12 amino acids. Trimming left V 5 bases short and J 1 base short, with 6 bases between.

In the case of this clone: The same CDR3 can be traced to other DNA sequences in this sample. This rearrangement joins TRBV27 to TRBJ2-5, with 7 bases fitting TRBD2. This CDR3 region has 14 residues. Germline V gene lookup returns CDR1 MNHEY and CDR2 SMNVEV (reference sequence). The ends lost 7 bases at V and 5 bases at J; junction bases unmatched: 10. Here the CDR3 DNA reads TGTGCCAGCACTCCTCTCGGGGGGTCGGAGACCCAGTACTTC. Translating gives CASTPLGGSETQYF.

V gene TRBV4-3 combines with J gene TRBJ2-3; 10 positions agree with TRBD2. The CDR3 totals 16 residues. The germline CDR1 and CDR2 sequences are LGHNA and YSLEER. Trimming removed 1 base from V and 6 bases from J; junction bases left unmatched: 7. CDR3 amino acids: CASSQASGGGQDTQYF. The CDR3 nucleotides read TGCGCCAGCAGCCAAGCCAGCGGGGGGGGGCAGGATACGCAGTATTTT.

In this sample, this clone turned up many times. This chain links TRBV4-3 with TRBJ1-1, with 9 bases fitting TRBD1. CDR1 is LGHNA, CDR2 YSLEER, per germline. CDR3 length: 16 amino acids. The junction had 3 bases not matched to a gene; V was cut back by 0 bases and J by 1 base. CDR3 region: CASSQEGTGWNTEAFF. The CDR3 DNA follows: TGCGCCAGCAGCCAAGAAGGGACAGGGTGGAACACTGAAGCTTTCTTT.

The rearrangement links TRBV7-8 to TRBJ2-7; TRBD1 might be the D (6 bases). The CDR3 is 15 amino acids. CDR1 SGHVS and CDR2 FQNEAQ come from the germline V gene. Trimming removed 4 bases at V and 3 bases at J, with 16 bases between. In DNA, the CDR3 is TGTGCCAGCAGCTCCCGGACAGAGAGCCACTACGAGCAGTACTTC. Translated: CASSSRTESHYEQYF.

The gene calls are TRBV11-1 and TRBJ1-1; D is perhaps TRBD1 (5 bases). This CDR3 region has 15 residues. Trimming pared 5 bases from V and 5 bases from J, leaving 18 bases between. Germline loops: CDR1 SGHAT, CDR2 FQDESV (reference sequence). In nucleotides, the CDR3 is TGTGCCAGCAGCCCGGAGGGCGGGCGGGGGACTGAAGCTTTCTTT. Residues: CASSPEGGRGTEAFF.

The V and J genes are TRBV5-1 and TRBJ2-3; D possibly corresponds to TRBD1 (5 bases). V gave up 4 bases and J gave up 6 bases, with 9 bases separating them. Per the germline V gene, CDR1 is SGHRS and CDR2 is YFSETQ. CDR3 length: 12 residues. The CDR3 reads CASSLGVDTQYF. CDR3 sequence (DNA): TGCGCCAGCAGCCTAGGGGTGGATACGCAGTATTTT.

J is TRBJ2-1 and V is TRBV2, with 7 bases identical to TRBD2. This CDR3 contains 15 residues. The V segment lost 3 bases and the J segment 3 bases; nucleotides outside the gene matches: 5. Germline CDR1 and CDR2: SNHLY and FYNNEI. CDR3 protein: CASSDAGGGYNEQFF. The CDR3 DNA reads as TGTGCCAGCAGTGACGCCGGCGGGGGCTACAATGAGCAGTTCTTC.

This clone was seen just once. This sequence joins TRBV2 and TRBJ1-4; D unclear. Germline V lookup: CDR1 SNHLY, CDR2 FYNNEI. The germline V and J ends were trimmed by 5 bases and 2 bases, with 12 bases remaining between them. This CDR3 has 15 amino acids. CDR3 amino acids: CASSPPGRTNEKLFF. CDR3 DNA: TGTGCCAGCAGTCCCCCGGGGAGGACTAATGAAAAACTGTTTTTT.

For the CDR3, the DNA is TGTGCCAGCAGCCTCTGGGCGGGTGGCGACACCGGGGAGCTGTTTTTT. This gives the protein CASSLWAGGDTGELFF. The chain is built from TRBV11-2 and TRBJ2-2; weak D call: TRBD2 (5 bases). From germline, CDR1 is SGHAT and CDR2 FQNNGV. V lost 5 bases and J lost 3, with 16 bases in between. The CDR3 has 16 amino acids.

This clone has a single count. The CDR3 coding sequence is TGTGCCTGGAGTGTTCAGGGGGTAGGAACAGATACGCAGTATTTT. The encoded protein is CAWSVQGVGTDTQYF. This chain joins TRBV30 and TRBJ2-3; 7 bases align to TRBD1. Losses at the gene ends were 0 bases for V and 3 bases for J; bases not matched to a gene: 6. CDR1 GTSNPN and CDR2 SVGIG come from the germline V gene (reference sequence). CDR3 length: 15 amino acids. Based on the CDR3 plus reference TRBV30 and TRBJ2-3, the full variable domain is SQTIHQWPATLVQPVGSPLSLECTVEGTSNPNLYWYRQAAGRGLQLLFYSVGIGQISSEVPQNLSASRPQDRQFILSSKKLLLSDSGFYLCAWSVQGVGTDTQYFGPGTRLTVL.

This clone was seen once. The junction does not match germline at one end; this may be a read error. The V call is TRBV7-7, the J call TRBJ2-5; D is possibly TRBD1 (5 bases). CDR3 length: 13 amino acids. CDR1 is SSHAT, CDR2 FNYEAQ, per germline (reference sequence). CDR3 protein: CASSSDREETQYF. CDR3 DNA sequence: TGTGCTAGCAGCTCCGACAGAGAAGAGACCCAGTACTTC.

The chain uses TRBV5-1 and TRBJ2-5, with D tentatively TRBD2 (5 bases). Germline loops: CDR1 SGHRS, CDR2 YFSETQ. The CDR3 runs to 13 residues. Trimming cost V 5 bases and J 5 bases, with 13 bases left between them. CDR3 in amino acids: CASRDSGMETQYF. The DNA of the CDR3 is TGCGCCAGCAGGGACTCGGGGATGGAGACCCAGTACTTC.

The chain recombines TRBV3-1 (or the pseudogene TRBV3-2) with TRBJ1-1; D perhaps matches TRBD1 (6 bases). The V and J ends lost 1 base and 6 bases respectively, with 18 bases between them. CDR3 length: 16 residues. Germline lookup yields CDR1 LGHDT and CDR2 YNNKEL (reference sequence). Here the CDR3 DNA reads TGTGCCAGCAGCCAAGGAACAGGGCGAAGGTTCGCTGAAGCTTTCTTT. The encoded protein is CASSQGTGRRFAEAFF.

The CDR3 nucleotides are TGCGCCAGTACGCGAAGGGGCCGGGACACTGAAGCTTTCTTT. It specifies CASTRRGRDTEAFF. V is TRBV5-1 and J is TRBJ1-1, with D maybe TRBD1 (5 bases). CDR1 SGHRS and CDR2 YFSETQ come from the germline V gene. The CDR3 covers 14 residues. V was shortened by 8 bases and J by 3 bases, with 17 bases between the two germline ends.

The chain links TRBV18 to TRBJ1-3; D may be TRBD1 (5 bases). This CDR3 contains 15 residues. Germline V gives CDR1 KGHSH, CDR2 LQKENI. V lost 3 bases and J lost 3, with 12 bases in between. This chain's CDR3 is CASSPGGSNGNTIYF. The CDR3 nucleotides read TGTGCCAGCTCACCCGGGGGATCTAATGGAAACACCATATATTTT.